The 31 T cell receptor beta chains below all came from one sample that was sequenced in a study of T-cell reconstitution after alpha-beta-depleted transplantation in children. TCRbeta library construction was performed incorporating unique molecular identifiers. MiXCR, run by TCRdb on the PCR reads, gives a single entry per CDR3 protein. The sample holds around 960,000 distinct CDR3 sequences; less than 30% are singletons and the top ten take more than 25%. The material sequenced was PBMCs, mostly from graft donor cells, taken 360 days after TCRalphabeta/CD19-depleted stem cell transplant. The receptors were gathered from a boy in the first two years of life who had a stem cell transplant for SCID, so the T cells may come from the graft donor.

The chain recombines TRBV2 with TRBJ2-5; tentatively, D is TRBD2 (6 bases). The CDR3 contains 13 residues. Germline V gene data show CDR1 as SNHLY and CDR2 as FYNNEI. The ends were cut back, 4 bases at V and 5 bases at J, with 11 bases in the middle. The CDR3 loop is CASSAAGKETQYF. CDR3 DNA sequence: TGTGCCAGCAGTGCGGCGGGGAAGGAGACCCAGTACTTC.

The chain carries TRBV28 and TRBJ2-5, with D tentatively TRBD2 (6 bases). The CDR3 extends over 14 amino acids. From germline, CDR1 is MDHEN and CDR2 SYDVKM. Trimming stripped 6 bases from V and 3 bases from J, with 14 bases between. CDR3 DNA sequence: TGTGCCAGCAGCCACCGATGGGGGGAAGAGACCCAGTACTTC. This sequence encodes CASSHRWGEETQYF.

This clonotype was observed a handful of times. The chain's CDR3 is CSSLARQETQYF. The CDR3 nucleotides are TGCAGTTCTCTAGCCCGCCAAGAGACCCAGTACTTC. This chain joins TRBV20-1 and TRBJ2-5; TRBD2 is a possible D gene (5 bases). The CDR3 has 12 residues. With 8 bases removed from V and 1 base from J, the gap between germline ends came to 11 bases. Germline V gene data show CDR1 as DFQATT and CDR2 as SNEGSKA (reference sequence).

This chain joins TRBV12-3 or TRBV12-4 and TRBJ2-3, with D possibly being TRBD1 (5 bases). This CDR3 region has 16 residues. The V end lost 5 bases, the J end lost 0 bases, and 15 bases lay between the germline ends. CDR3 amino acids: CASSPQGLASTDTQYF. CDR3 coding DNA: TGTGCCAGCAGTCCCCAGGGCCTGGCGAGCACAGATACGCAGTATTTT.

The rearrangement joins TRBV20-1 to TRBJ2-7, with 8 bases lining up with TRBD1. The CDR3 extends over 14 amino acids. The V gene's germline CDR1 is DFQATT and CDR2 SNEGSKA (reference sequence). V shed 3 bases and J 4 bases; nucleotides not matched to a gene: 8. The CDR3 nucleotides read TGCAGTGCTAGTCCGGGACAGGCAAAGTACGAGCAGTACTTC. Translation: CSASPGQAKYEQYF.

The DNA for the CDR3 is TGTGCCAGCAGCTCATGGGACAGAGAAGAGACCCAGTACTTC. Translation: CASSSWDREETQYF. This chain joins TRBV12-3 or TRBV12-4 and TRBJ2-5; 7 bases line up with TRBD1. V lost 6 bases to trimming and J lost 3 bases; unmatched junction nucleotides: 7. The CDR3 extends over 14 amino acids.

This chain connects TRBV4-1 to TRBJ2-7; 10 bases fit TRBD2. V lost 1 base and J lost 2; bases outside the gene matches: 2. CDR1 is MGHRA, CDR2 YSYEKL, per germline. This CDR3 has 15 residues. The CDR3 sequence: CASSQALAGAYEQYF. The CDR3 DNA reads as TGCGCCAGCAGCCAAGCCCTAGCGGGGGCCTACGAGCAGTACTTC.

This clonotype was detected many times. The rearrangement links TRBV5-5 to TRBJ2-7; 7 bases are a match to TRBD1. Germline values: CDR1 SGHKS, CDR2 YYEKEE (reference sequence). CDR3 length equals 15 residues. Trimming took 0 bases from V and 0 from J; bases not matched to a gene: 3. This chain's CDR3 is CASSLGGTVSYEQYF. Written as DNA, the CDR3 is TGTGCCAGCAGCTTGGGGGGGACAGTCTCCTACGAGCAGTACTTC.

The chain recombines TRBV20-1 with TRBJ1-1, with D uncertain. Germline V CDR1 and CDR2: DFQATT, SNEGSKA (reference sequence). The ends were cut back, 3 bases at V and 3 bases at J, with 11 bases in the middle. This CDR3 is built from 13 residues. The CDR3 bases are TGCAGTGCTAGTCAGCCGGTATACACTGAAGCTTTCTTT. Translated: CSASQPVYTEAFF.

This clonotype came up a few times. The rearrangement uses TRBV21-1 and TRBJ1-1; the listed D gene, TRBD1, was not tested against the DNA. TRBV21-1 is flagged as a pseudogene. This CDR3 region has 12 residues. This CDR3 is CASSPYRRNAFF. For the CDR3, the DNA is TGTGCCAGCAGCCCGTACAGGAGGAATGCTTTCTTT.

DNA for the CDR3: TGTGCCAGCAGTGAAAACAGGGGACAGCCCCAGCATTTT. This encodes CASSENRGQPQHF. The chain joins TRBV6-1 to TRBJ1-5, with TRBD1 identical over 7 bases. Looked up from germline, CDR1 is MNHNS and CDR2 is SASEGT. The V segment lost 2 bases and the J segment 7 bases; nucleotides outside the gene matches: 2. The CDR3 has 13 amino acids.

The chain has TRBV20-1 and TRBJ2-1, with TRBD2 identical over 13 bases. There are 14 residues in the CDR3. J was trimmed by 10 bases and V by 6 bases; bases with no gene match: 9. The germline CDR1 and CDR2 sequences are DFQATT and SNEGSKA (reference sequence). The CDR3 nucleotides read TGCAGTGCAAACCGACTAGCGGGGGGCTGGGAGCAGTTCTTC. Its translation is CSANRLAGGWEQFF.

This chain joins TRBV7-9 and TRBJ2-1; D ambiguous. The CDR3 extends over 15 amino acids. V dropped 1 base and J dropped 4 bases, with 11 bases sitting between them. Germline CDR1 SEHNR, CDR2 FQNEAQ (reference sequence). The CDR3 spells CASSLDLEWYNEQFF. CDR3 DNA: TGTGCCAGCAGCTTAGACCTTGAATGGTACAATGAGCAGTTCTTC.

This clonotype was observed a few times. The V and J genes are TRBV9 and TRBJ2-5; D perhaps matches TRBD2 (5 bases). Germline CDR1 is SGDLS and CDR2 is YYNGEE. V was cut by 3 bases and J by 5 bases, with 17 bases left in between. The CDR3 loop spans 15 amino acids. This CDR3 is CASSALGSPRETQYF. Written as DNA, the CDR3 is TGTGCCAGCAGCGCCCTAGGGAGCCCGAGGGAGACCCAGTACTTC.

This clonotype was seen at least ten times. The chain recombines TRBV18 with TRBJ2-7; perhaps TRBD1 as D (6 bases). Deletions cut 8 bases from V and 4 bases from J, with 15 bases between. CDR1 and CDR2 (germline): KGHSH, LQKENI. The CDR3 extends over 13 amino acids. CDR3 amino acids: CASSPPTGYEQYF. CDR3 DNA: TGTGCCAGCAGCCCCCCAACAGGGTACGAGCAGTACTTC.

A few counts support this clonotype. This sequence joins TRBV5-1 and TRBJ2-7; no clear D gene. V was shortened by 2 bases and J by 2 bases, with 8 bases between the two germline ends. The CDR3 totals 13 residues. Germline values: CDR1 SGHRS, CDR2 YFSETQ. CDR3 bases: TGCGCCAGCAGCTTAAACATAGCCTACGAGCAGTACTTC. Protein product: CASSLNIAYEQYF. Looking up the rest from reference TRBV5-1 and TRBJ2-7 gives the full variable domain: KAGVTQTPRYLIKTRGQQVTLSCSPISGHRSVSWYQQTPGQGLQFLFEYFSETQRNKGNFPGRFSGRQFSNSRSEMNVSTLELGDSALYLCASSLNIAYEQYFGPGTRLTVT.

This clonotype came up a few times. CDR3 protein: CASSFGAQGNIQYF. DNA of the CDR3: TGTGCCAGCAGTTTTGGTGCCCAGGGGAACATTCAGTACTTC. The chain has TRBV12-3 or TRBV12-4 and TRBJ2-4; possibly TRBD1 for D (6 bases). V shed 3 bases and J shed 7 bases, with 13 bases lying between them. The CDR3 runs to 14 residues.

This clonotype occurred a few times. The chain carries TRBV12-3 or TRBV12-4 and TRBJ2-2; 8 bases line up with TRBD2. Losses at the gene ends were 5 bases for V and 8 bases for J; bases not matched to a gene: 7. This CDR3 has 14 residues. The CDR3 is CASSRGLVRGELFF. The DNA of the CDR3 is TGTGCCAGCAGTCGGGGACTAGTGCGGGGGGAGCTGTTTTTT.

This clonotype has more than one count but fewer than ten. This sequence joins TRBV9 and TRBJ2-1, with 8 bases that match TRBD2. The germline CDR1 and CDR2 sequences are SGDLS and YYNGEE. The CDR3 has 16 residues. V dropped 4 bases and J dropped 0; count of bases not matched to a gene: 6. CDR3 sequence (DNA): TGTGCCAGCAGCCTAGCGGGTCTGAGCTCCTACAATGAGCAGTTCTTC. Residues: CASSLAGLSSYNEQFF. Looking up the rest from reference TRBV9 and TRBJ2-1 gives the full variable domain: DSGVTQTPKHLITATGQRVTLRCSPRSGDLSVYWYQQSLDQGLQFLIQYYNGEERAKGNILERFSAQQFPDLHSELNLSSLELGDSALYFCASSLAGLSSYNEQFFGPGTRLTVL.

The table lists this clonotype with a few counts. The chain has TRBV6-2 or TRBV6-3 and TRBJ2-1; D gene ambiguous. Germline V lookup: CDR1 MNHEY, CDR2 SVGEGT. Trimming took 6 bases from V and 10 from J, leaving 13 bases between them. The CDR3 is made up of 12 amino acids. The CDR3 here is CASRSTYSEQFF. In DNA, the CDR3 is TGTGCCAGCAGATCCACCTATTCGGAGCAGTTCTTC.

This clonotype has ten or more counts. The CDR3 sequence: CASTLTSGTYNEQFF. The CDR3, as DNA: TGTGCCAGCACCCTGACTAGCGGGACCTACAATGAGCAGTTCTTC. The genes are TRBV2 and TRBJ2-1; 11 bases align to TRBD2. The V and J ends lost 7 bases and 2 bases, in that order; junction bases with no gene match: 4. Germline-derived CDR1 and CDR2 are SNHLY and FYNNEI. CDR3 length: 15 residues.

This clonotype has a count of ten or more. The chain links TRBV9 to TRBJ1-1, with 8 bases aligning to TRBD1. J was trimmed by 5 bases and V by 4 bases; bases with no gene match: 7. From germline, CDR1 is SGDLS and CDR2 YYNGEE. There are 14 residues in the CDR3. The CDR3 loop reads CASSSRGQGTEAFF. DNA for the CDR3: TGTGCCAGCAGCTCCAGGGGGCAGGGGACTGAAGCTTTCTTT.

V and J are TRBV5-1 and TRBJ2-3; D may be TRBD2 (5 bases). The V end lost 1 base, the J end lost 5 bases, and 17 bases lay between the germline ends. Germline V gene sequence: CDR1 SGHRS, CDR2 YFSETQ. The CDR3 extends over 16 amino acids. CDR3 amino acids: CASSLRSGRIGDTQYF. The CDR3 DNA is TGCGCCAGCAGCTTGAGGAGCGGACGAATCGGAGATACGCAGTATTTT.

The rearrangement joins TRBV20-1 to TRBJ2-7, with 10 bases lining up with TRBD1. Trimming removed 1 base from V and 3 bases from J; junction bases left unmatched: 15. There are 18 residues in the CDR3. Looked up from germline, CDR1 is DFQATT and CDR2 is SNEGSKA (reference sequence). The CDR3 region has the DNA TGCAGTGCTAGAGCCTGGGACAGGGGCCCCACTACTATCTACGAGCAGTACTTC. Protein product: CSARAWDRGPTTIYEQYF.

The chain joins TRBV11-3 to TRBJ2-1; TRBD1 aligns across 9 bases. The CDR3 loop spans 16 amino acids. In germline, CDR1 is SGHNT, CDR2 YENEEA. V lost 5 bases and J lost 9; bases outside the gene matches: 14. The CDR3 loop reads CASSGRGRQGGFEQFF. DNA of the CDR3: TGTGCCAGCAGCGGGAGGGGGAGACAGGGGGGATTTGAGCAGTTCTTC.

The chain uses TRBV19 and TRBJ2-1; 12 nucleotides agree with TRBD2. Per germline, CDR1 LNHDA and CDR2 SQIVND (reference sequence). The CDR3 contains 17 residues. V shed 5 bases, J shed 4 bases, and the junction held 9 bases outside the gene matches. The CDR3 DNA reads as TGTGCCAGTAGTCCCAGGGGACTAGCGGGCGGATACAATGAGCAGTTCTTC. Translated: CASSPRGLAGGYNEQFF.

This rearrangement joins TRBV20-1 to TRBJ2-3, with TRBD1 matching over 7 bases. Germline CDR1 reads DFQATT; CDR2 reads SNEGSKA (reference sequence). There are 15 residues in the CDR3. V was clipped by 0 bases and J by 1 base; unmatched bases: 4. The CDR3 spells CSARDHRGGTDTQYF. The CDR3 bases are TGCAGTGCTAGAGATCACAGGGGAGGCACAGATACGCAGTATTTT.

This clonotype showed up just a few times. The rearrangement uses TRBV4-2 and TRBJ2-3; D is perhaps TRBD1 or TRBD2 (7 bases each). This CDR3 is 16 amino acids long. Germline V lookup: CDR1 LGHNA, CDR2 YNFKEQ. V gave up 0 bases and J gave up 0 bases, with 10 bases separating them. The CDR3 reads CASSQEAGQSTDTQYF. CDR3 in DNA: TGTGCCAGCAGCCAAGAAGCGGGACAGAGCACAGATACGCAGTATTTT.

This clonotype turned up a few times. The J gene is TRBJ2-5, the V gene TRBV5-1, with TRBD1 as a possible D gene (8 bases). The CDR3 spans 15 residues. Trimming took off 4 bases at V and 5 bases at J, with 18 bases between the two ends. The germline gives CDR1 SGHRS, CDR2 YFSETQ. The DNA for the CDR3 is TGCGCCAGCAGCGTCTCGACAGGGGAGGGCGAGACCCAGTACTTC. Its translation is CASSVSTGEGETQYF.

This clonotype was seen only a few times. The J gene is TRBJ1-1, the V gene TRBV7-2; no definite D call. This CDR3 is 15 amino acids long. V lost 4 bases and J lost 0, with 12 bases in between. The germline gives CDR1 SGHTA, CDR2 FQGNSA. CDR3 amino acids: CASSSTYGVNTEAFF. The CDR3 coding sequence is TGTGCCAGCAGCTCCACCTACGGGGTGAACACTGAAGCTTTCTTT.

This clonotype was counted many times. This rearrangement joins TRBV28 to TRBJ1-1; D is possibly TRBD1 (6 bases). Germline CDR1 and CDR2: MDHEN and SYDVKM. The CDR3 is 17 amino acids. V shed 0 bases and J shed 5 bases, with 19 bases lying between them. CDR3 amino acids: CASSLWNLQGWGTEAFF. For the CDR3, the DNA is TGTGCCAGCAGTTTATGGAACCTACAGGGTTGGGGAACTGAAGCTTTCTTT.